These 3 T cell receptor beta chains originate from one sample sequenced in a study of PD-1 blockade in classical Hodgkin lymphoma (TCRdb year 2020). Libraries were made using the immunoSEQ multiplex PCR assay. Held by TCRdb, this immuneACCESS table contains in-frame sequences only and omits some clones. Under half of the omission traces to an unresolved V gene where checked; the cause of the rest is unknown. Recorded for this sample are about 97,000 clones; around 80% of them occurred a single time. The ten largest clones represent 12% of the sample. The time point label here, explained by the study, means: cycle 1 day 1 (C1D1), immediately before nivolumab initiation. Relapse after autologous stem cell transplantation had occurred in all trial patients, and cohorts A, B and C were distinguished by prior brentuximab vedotin exposure. Sample: peripheral blood mononuclear cells (PBMCs), taken at baseline. The receptor source for this set is a human donor with classical Hodgkin lymphoma.

This clone was seen only once. The chain recombines TRBV14 with TRBJ2-1, with 8 bases that match TRBD2. V gave up 3 bases and J gave up 3 bases; unmatched junction bases: 7. Germline lookup yields CDR1 SGHDN and CDR2 FVKESK. The length of the CDR3 is 16 residues. CDR3 DNA sequence: TGTGCCAGCAGCCAGTCCCCGGGACTAGGCTACAATGAGCAGTTCTTC. Translated: CASSQSPGLGYNEQFF.

In its sample, this clone was seen a few times. V usage is TRBV10-3 and J usage is TRBJ1-2; TRBD1 might be the D (5 bases). This CDR3 is 13 amino acids long. V dropped 6 bases and J dropped 3 bases, with 11 bases sitting between them. Germline-derived CDR1 and CDR2 are ENHRY and SYGVKD. As DNA, the CDR3 is TGTGCCATCAGGAGGGGTAGGGACTATGGCTACACCTTC. Translated: CAIRRGRDYGYTF.

The chain joins TRBV29-1 to TRBJ1-1; no clear D gene. The CDR3 consists of 11 residues. V shed 6 bases and J shed 1 base, with 6 bases lying between them. Per germline, CDR1 SQVTM and CDR2 ANQGSEA. The CDR3 DNA is TGCAGCGTAAGAAAGAACACTGAAGCTTTCTTT. It translates to CSVRKNTEAFF.